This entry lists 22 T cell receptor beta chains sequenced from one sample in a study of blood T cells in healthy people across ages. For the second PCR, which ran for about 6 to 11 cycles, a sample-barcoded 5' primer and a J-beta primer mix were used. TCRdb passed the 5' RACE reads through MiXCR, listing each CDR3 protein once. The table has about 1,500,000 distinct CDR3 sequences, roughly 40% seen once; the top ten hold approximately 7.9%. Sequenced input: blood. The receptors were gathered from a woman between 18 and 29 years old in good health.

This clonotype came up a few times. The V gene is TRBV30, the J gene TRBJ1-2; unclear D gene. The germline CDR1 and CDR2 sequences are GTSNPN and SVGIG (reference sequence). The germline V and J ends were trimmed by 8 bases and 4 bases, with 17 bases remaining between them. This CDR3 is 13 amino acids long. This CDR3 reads CATTVMVPYGYTF. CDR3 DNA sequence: TGTGCCACCACTGTAATGGTCCCCTATGGCTACACCTTC.

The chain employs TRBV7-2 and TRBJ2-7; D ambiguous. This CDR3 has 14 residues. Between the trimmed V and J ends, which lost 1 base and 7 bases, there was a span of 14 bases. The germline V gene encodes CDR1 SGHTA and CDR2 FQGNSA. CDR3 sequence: CASSLVWAPNEQYF. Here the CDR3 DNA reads TGTGCCAGCAGCTTAGTTTGGGCCCCCAATGAGCAGTACTTC. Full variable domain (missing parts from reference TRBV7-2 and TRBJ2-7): GAGVSQSPSNKVTEKGKDVELRCDPISGHTALYWYRQSLGQGLEFLIYFQGNSAPDKSGLPSDRFSAERTGGSVSTLTIQRTQQEDSAVYLCASSLVWAPNEQYFGPGTRLTVT.

The CDR3 region is CASSQVVDTDCEQYF. CDR3 nucleotide sequence: TGCGCCAGCAGCCAAGTAGTAGACACCGACTGCGAGCAGTACTTC. This chain connects TRBV4-1 to TRBJ2-4; no definite D call. The last part of the DNA fits TRBJ2-7 better; the J call may be wrong. Germline CDR1 MGHRA, CDR2 YSYEKL. The CDR3 contains 15 residues.

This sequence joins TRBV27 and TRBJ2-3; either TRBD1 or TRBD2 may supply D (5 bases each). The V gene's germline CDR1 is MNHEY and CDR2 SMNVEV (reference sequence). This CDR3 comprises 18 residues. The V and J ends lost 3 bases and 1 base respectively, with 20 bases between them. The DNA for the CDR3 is TGTGCCAGCAGTTTTTCACTTCCCGGGACCTGGGGCACAGATACGCAGTATTTT. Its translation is CASSFSLPGTWGTDTQYF.

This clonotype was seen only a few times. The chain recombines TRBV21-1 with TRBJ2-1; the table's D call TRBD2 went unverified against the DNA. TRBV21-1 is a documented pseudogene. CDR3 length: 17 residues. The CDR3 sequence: CASSGQGQGIWNDEQFF. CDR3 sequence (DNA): TGTGCCAGCAGCGGGCAGGGCCAGGGCATTTGGAACGATGAGCAGTTCTTC.

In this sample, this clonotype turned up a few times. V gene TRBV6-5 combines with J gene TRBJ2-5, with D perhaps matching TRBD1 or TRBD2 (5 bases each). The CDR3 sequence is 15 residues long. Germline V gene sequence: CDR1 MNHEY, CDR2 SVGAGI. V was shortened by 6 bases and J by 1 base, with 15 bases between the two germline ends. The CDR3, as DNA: TGTGCCAGCAGGGGGGATGGAGCGATCCAAGAGACCCAGTACTTC. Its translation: CASRGDGAIQETQYF.

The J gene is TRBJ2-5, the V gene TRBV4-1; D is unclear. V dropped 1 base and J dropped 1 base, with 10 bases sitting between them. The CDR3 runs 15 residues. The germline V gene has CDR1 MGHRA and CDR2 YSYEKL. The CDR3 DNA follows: TGCGCCAGCAGCCAAGCCGGGCAGCCCCAAGAGACCCAGTACTTC. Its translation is CASSQAGQPQETQYF.

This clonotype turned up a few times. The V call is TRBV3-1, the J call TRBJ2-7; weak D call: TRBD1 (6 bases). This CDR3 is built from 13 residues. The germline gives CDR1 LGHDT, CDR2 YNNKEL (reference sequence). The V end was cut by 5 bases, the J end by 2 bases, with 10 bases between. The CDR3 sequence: CASSDPGAYEQYF. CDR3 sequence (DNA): TGTGCCAGCAGCGACCCAGGGGCCTACGAGCAGTACTTC.

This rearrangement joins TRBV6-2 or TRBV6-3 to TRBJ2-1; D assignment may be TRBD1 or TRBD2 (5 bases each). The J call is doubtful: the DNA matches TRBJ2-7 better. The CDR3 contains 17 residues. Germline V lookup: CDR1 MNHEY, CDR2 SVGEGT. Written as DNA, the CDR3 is TGTGCCAGCAGTTACCTCCTTCGGGGCGCTACCTACAATGAGCAGTACTTC. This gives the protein CASSYLLRGATYNEQYF.

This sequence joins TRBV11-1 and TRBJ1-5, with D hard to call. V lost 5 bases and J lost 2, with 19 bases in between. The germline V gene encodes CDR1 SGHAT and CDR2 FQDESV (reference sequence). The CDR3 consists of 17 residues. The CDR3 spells CASSPRRRVLGNQPQHF. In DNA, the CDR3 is TGTGCCAGCAGCCCCCGCCGGAGAGTATTAGGCAATCAGCCCCAGCATTTT.

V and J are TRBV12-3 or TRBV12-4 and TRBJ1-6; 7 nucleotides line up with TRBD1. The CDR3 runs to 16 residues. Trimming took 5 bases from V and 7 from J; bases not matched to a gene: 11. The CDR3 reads CASSPGDSIGNSPLHF. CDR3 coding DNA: TGTGCCAGCAGTCCCGGGGACAGTATAGGCAATTCACCCCTCCACTTT.

CDR3 protein: CASSYSSGSDSGYTF. The CDR3 DNA sequence: TGTGCCAGCAGTTACTCGTCAGGATCTGACAGCGGCTACACCTTC. The rearrangement uses TRBV6-5 and TRBJ1-2; the D gene is possibly TRBD1 (5 bases). The V gene lost 0 bases and the J gene lost 8 bases, with 16 bases spanning the gap. The germline gives CDR1 MNHEY, CDR2 SVGAGI. The CDR3 loop spans 15 amino acids.

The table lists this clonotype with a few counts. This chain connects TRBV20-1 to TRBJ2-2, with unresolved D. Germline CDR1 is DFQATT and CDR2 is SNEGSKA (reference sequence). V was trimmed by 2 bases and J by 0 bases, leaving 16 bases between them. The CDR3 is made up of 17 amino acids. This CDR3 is CSARHPQQTANTGELFF. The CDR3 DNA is TGCAGTGCTAGACACCCCCAGCAGACCGCGAACACCGGGGAGCTGTTTTTT.

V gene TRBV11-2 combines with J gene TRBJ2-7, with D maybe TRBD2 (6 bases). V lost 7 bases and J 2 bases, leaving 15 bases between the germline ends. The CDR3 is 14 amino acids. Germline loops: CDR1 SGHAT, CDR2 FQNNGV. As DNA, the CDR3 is TGTGCCAGCAAACTCTTTTGGGGGGCCTACGAGCAGTACTTC. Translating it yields CASKLFWGAYEQYF.

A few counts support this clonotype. Here the CDR3 reads CASSAVETQYF. Here the CDR3 DNA reads TGTGCCAGCAGTGCTGTGGAGACCCAGTACTTC. This chain joins TRBV28 and TRBJ2-5; D is ambiguous. V was cut by 5 bases and J by 5 bases, with 6 bases left in between. In germline, CDR1 is MDHEN, CDR2 SYDVKM. The CDR3 spans 11 residues.

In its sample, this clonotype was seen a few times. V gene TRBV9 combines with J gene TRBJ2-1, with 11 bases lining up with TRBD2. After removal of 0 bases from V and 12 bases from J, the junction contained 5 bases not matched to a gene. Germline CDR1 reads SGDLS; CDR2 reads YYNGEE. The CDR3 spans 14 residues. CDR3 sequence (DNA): TGTGCCAGCAGCGTAGCTACTAGCGGGGGTACGCAGTTCTTC. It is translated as CASSVATSGGTQFF.

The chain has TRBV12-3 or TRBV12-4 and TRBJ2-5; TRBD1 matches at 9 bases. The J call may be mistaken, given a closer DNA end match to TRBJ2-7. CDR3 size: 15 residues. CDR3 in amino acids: CASSMPGTGIDEQYF. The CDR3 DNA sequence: TGTGCCAGCAGTATGCCCGGGACAGGGATTGACGAGCAGTACTTC.

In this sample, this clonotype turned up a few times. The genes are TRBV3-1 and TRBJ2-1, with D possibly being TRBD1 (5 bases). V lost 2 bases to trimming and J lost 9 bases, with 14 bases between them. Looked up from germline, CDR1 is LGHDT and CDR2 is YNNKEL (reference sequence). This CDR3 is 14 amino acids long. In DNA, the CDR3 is TGTGCCAGCAGCCAAAACGGGTTTAGGGGTGAGCAGTTCTTC. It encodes CASSQNGFRGEQFF.

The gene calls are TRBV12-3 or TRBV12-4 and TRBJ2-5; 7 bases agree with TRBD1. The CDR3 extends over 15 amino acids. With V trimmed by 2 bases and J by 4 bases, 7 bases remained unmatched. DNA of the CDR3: TGTGCCAGCAGTTTATCCGGGCCAGGGGGAGAGACCCAGTACTTC. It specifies CASSLSGPGGETQYF.

The CDR3 DNA reads as TGTGCCTGGAGTGTGGGTAGCGCCAAAGAGACCCAGTACTTC. It is translated as CAWSVGSAKETQYF. The chain has TRBV30 and TRBJ2-5, with D possibly being TRBD2 (5 bases). V was cut by 0 bases and J by 3 bases, with 11 bases left in between. The CDR3 is 14 residues long. CDR1 GTSNPN and CDR2 SVGIG come from the germline V gene (reference sequence).

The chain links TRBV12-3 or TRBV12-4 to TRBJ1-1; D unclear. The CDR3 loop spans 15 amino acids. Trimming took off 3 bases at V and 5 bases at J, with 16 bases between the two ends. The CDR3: CASSFTAQSWTEAFF. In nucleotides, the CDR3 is TGTGCCAGCAGTTTCACAGCCCAGAGTTGGACTGAAGCTTTCTTT.

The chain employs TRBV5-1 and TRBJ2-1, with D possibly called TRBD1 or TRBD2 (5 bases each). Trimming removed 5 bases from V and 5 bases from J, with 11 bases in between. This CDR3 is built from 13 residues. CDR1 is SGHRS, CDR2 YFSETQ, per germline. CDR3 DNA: TGCGCCAGCAGGGGACCCCTAGACAATGAGCAGTTCTTC. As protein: CASRGPLDNEQFF.